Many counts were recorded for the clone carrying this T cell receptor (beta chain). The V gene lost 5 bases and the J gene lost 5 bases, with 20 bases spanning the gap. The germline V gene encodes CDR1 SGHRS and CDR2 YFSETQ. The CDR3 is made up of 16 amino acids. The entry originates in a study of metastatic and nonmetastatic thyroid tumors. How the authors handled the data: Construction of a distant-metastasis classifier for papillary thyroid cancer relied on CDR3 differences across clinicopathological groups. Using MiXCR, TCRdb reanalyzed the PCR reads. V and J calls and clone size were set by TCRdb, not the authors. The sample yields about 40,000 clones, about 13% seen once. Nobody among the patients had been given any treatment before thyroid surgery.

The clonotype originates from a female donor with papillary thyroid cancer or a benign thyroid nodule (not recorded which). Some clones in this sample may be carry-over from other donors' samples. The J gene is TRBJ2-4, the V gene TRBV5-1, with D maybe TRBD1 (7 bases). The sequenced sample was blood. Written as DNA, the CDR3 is TGCGCCAGCAGAACAGGGGACGTTGGACTACAAAACATTCAGTACTTC. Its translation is CASRTGDVGLQNIQYF.